This T cell receptor (beta chain) was captured in a study of PD-L1 blockade in urothelial cancer. Study information: Blood gave a median around 150,000 T cells.

This sample's time point: pretreatment peripheral blood. The CDR3 runs to 12 residues. V was clipped by 8 bases and J by 4 bases; unmatched bases: 2. CDR1 is WSHSY, CDR2 SAAADI, per germline. The templates were synthetic TCR analogs, and they were spiked into each PCR. Using immunoSEQ multiplex PCR, the repertoire was profiled, and TCRdb retains in-frame clones only, with some absent. The data hold tens of thousands of clones, with roughly 79% observed a single time. This TCR derives from a man aged 65-85 years with urothelial cancer. The material sequenced was PBMCs, taken around atezolizumab (anti-PD-L1) treatment. J is TRBJ2-1 and V is TRBV10-2; 7 bases fit TRBD2. In nucleotides, the CDR3 is TGCGCCAGCGGGGAGGGTTACAATGAGCAGTTCTTC. Its protein is CASGEGYNEQFF.